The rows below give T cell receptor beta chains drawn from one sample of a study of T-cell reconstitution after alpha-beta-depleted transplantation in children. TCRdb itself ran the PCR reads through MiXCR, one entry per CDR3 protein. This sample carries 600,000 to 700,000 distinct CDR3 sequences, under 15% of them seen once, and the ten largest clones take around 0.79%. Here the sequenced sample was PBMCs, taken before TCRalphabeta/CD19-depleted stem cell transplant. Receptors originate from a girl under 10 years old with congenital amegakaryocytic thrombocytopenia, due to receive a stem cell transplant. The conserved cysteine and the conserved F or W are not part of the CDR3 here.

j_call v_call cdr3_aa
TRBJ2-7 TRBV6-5 ASSYGRTYEQY
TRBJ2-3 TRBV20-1 SGGERGDTQY
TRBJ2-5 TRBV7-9 ASSPGQAVQETQY
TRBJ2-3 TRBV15 ATSPEGADTQY
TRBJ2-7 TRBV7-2 ASSLLGTVPTYEQY
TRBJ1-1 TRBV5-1 ASSGMDSYTEAF
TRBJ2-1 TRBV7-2 ASGGGNEQF
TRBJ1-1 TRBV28 ATRGGNTEAF
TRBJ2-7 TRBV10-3 AISGGGVWGDYEQY
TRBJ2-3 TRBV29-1 SVEERLVHQDTQY
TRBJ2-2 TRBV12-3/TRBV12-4 ASGDQGADTGELF
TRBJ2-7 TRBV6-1 ASSEMLIAGVEAYKQY
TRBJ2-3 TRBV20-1 SASVGRRADTQY
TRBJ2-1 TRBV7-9 ASPGHDPPEQF
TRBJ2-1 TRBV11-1 ASCQRLLGPGVVNEQF
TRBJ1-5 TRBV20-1 SARGGYNQPQH
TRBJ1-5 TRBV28 ASSSVEGPDEPQH
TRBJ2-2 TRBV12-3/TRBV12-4 ASRKTGELF
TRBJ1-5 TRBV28 ASKLSGGRQPQH
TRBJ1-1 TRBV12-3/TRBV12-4 ASSLIRGNPLNTEAF
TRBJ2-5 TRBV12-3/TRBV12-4 ASSFWDQETQY
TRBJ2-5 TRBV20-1 SASWGGETQY
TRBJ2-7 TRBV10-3 AISGGSGALSYEQY
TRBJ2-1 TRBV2 ASSEGGLGPEQF
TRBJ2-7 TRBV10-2 ATSISIGGRSYEQY
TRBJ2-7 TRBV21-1 ASSNHSHFSYEQY
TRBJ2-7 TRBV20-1 SARPGLARSPYEQY
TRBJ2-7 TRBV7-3 ASSSLGSEQY
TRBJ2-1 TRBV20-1 SARGLVRVNEQF
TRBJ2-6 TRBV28 ASQWGAGANVLT
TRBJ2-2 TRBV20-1 SASIPHTGELF
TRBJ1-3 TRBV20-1 SASRDSHSPSGNTIY
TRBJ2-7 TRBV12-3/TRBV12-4 ASTPGQGVPYEQY
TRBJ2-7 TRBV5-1 ASGFGDRGHQYEQY
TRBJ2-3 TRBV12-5 ASGSKRTGLTDTQY
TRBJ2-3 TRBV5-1 ASTPGHHTDTQY
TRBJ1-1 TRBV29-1 SAGIERNTEAF
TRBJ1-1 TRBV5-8 ASSLREGWTEAF
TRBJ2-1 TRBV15 ATSRESDRKEQF
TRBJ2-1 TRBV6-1 ASSEYSVAHNEQF
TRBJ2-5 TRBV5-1 ASSKGAEETQY
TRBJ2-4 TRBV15 ATSRDGGSGY
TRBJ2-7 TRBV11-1 ASSLLSSGREY
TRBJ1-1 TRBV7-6 ASSLWTNTEAF
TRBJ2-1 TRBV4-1 ASSQARGAGGPFREQF
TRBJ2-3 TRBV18 ASSPTGTGPPDTQY
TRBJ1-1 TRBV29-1 SVEGGVGTEAF
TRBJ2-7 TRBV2 ASTRASEQY
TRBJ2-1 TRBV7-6 ASSLEGARNEKF
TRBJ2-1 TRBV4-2 ASSQVPPGNYNEQF
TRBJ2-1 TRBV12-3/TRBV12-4 ARVGGHEQF
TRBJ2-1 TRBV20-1 SARSRGLAVYNEQF
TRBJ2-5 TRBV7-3 ASSLTPGSEETQY